A selection of T cell receptor beta chains follows, all from one sample in a study of blood T cell repertoires in COVID-19. Assay used: immunoSEQ multiplex PCR; TCRdb lists only in-frame clones, some missing. This table holds about 300,000 clones, 65% to 85% found once. The sample taken for sequencing was peripheral blood. These receptors originate from a woman between 45 and 65 years old with acute or convalescent COVID-19. CDR3s leave out the opening cysteine and the closing phenylalanine or tryptophan. Size is stated for part of the rows, as once, few or many counts, or as a class when the clone is expanded.

ATSAGTSGGRYNEQF	TRBJ2-1	.	TRBV24-1	15
ASSWGEGQPQH	TRBJ1-5	.	TRBV19	11
ASSRDRVRETQY	TRBJ2-5	.	TRBV9	12
ASSIDPPGAGGYNEQF	TRBJ2-1	.	TRBV19	16
ASSYSQGGRANVLT	TRBJ2-6	.	TRBV6-5	14
ASSLGHNSGANVLT	TRBJ2-6	.	TRBV5-1	14
ASSPWAGGMNTEAF	TRBJ1-1	.	TRBV18	14
AWSLKGTGDEQF	TRBJ2-1	.	TRBV30	12
ASSSPSGGSETQY	TRBJ2-5	.	TRBV7-9	13
ATSPTGGASGANVLT	TRBJ2-6	.	TRBV24-1	15
SMTRNSYEQY	TRBJ2-7	.	TRBV29-1	10
ASSSDRHTGELF	TRBJ2-2	.	TRBV5-1	12
ASSPPTAPGTQY	TRBJ2-5	.	TRBV18	12
ASSLGRGVNEQY	TRBJ2-7	.	TRBV6-9	12
ASSIDRDRGFSNQPQH	TRBJ1-5	.	TRBV2	16
ASLPTGWGTEAF	TRBJ1-1	.	TRBV27	12
ASSSGQTLNTEAF	TRBJ1-1	.	TRBV6-2/TRBV6-3	13
ASSPTGDVLSAYGYT	TRBJ1-2	few	TRBV5-6	15
ASSVGLFNYGYT	TRBJ1-2	few	TRBV5-1	12
AWSVQTGYGYT	TRBJ1-2	.	TRBV30	11
ASTAGEFNTIY	TRBJ1-3	.	TRBV7-8	11
ASSSPGEGTDTQY	TRBJ2-3	.	TRBV6-5	13
ASTEATEAF	TRBJ1-1	.	TRBV6-6	9
ASSLGTSAANTGELF	TRBJ2-2	.	TRBV5-1	15
ASSLSGQGYEQY	TRBJ2-7	.	TRBV5-6	12
ASSSQGSGELF	TRBJ2-2	.	TRBV18	11
ASSPPVQGLSNYGYT	TRBJ1-2	.	TRBV18	15
ASAAGGTGDEKLF	TRBJ1-4	.	TRBV9	13
ASSQVKREGRTGELF	TRBJ2-2	.	TRBV3-1/TRBV3-2	15
AIRADNSGNTIY	TRBJ1-3	.	TRBV10-3	12
SASDRVYEQY	TRBJ2-7	.	TRBV20-1	10
ASSLAPGNEQF	TRBJ2-1	.	TRBV7-7	11
ASSVYPGIYEQY	TRBJ2-7	few	TRBV7-3	12
ASSLSTENYGYT	TRBJ1-2	.	TRBV5-1	12
ASGGTYSYEQY	TRBJ2-7	.	TRBV12-5	11
ASRPGQGANTEAF	TRBJ1-1	.	TRBV25-1	13
ASSHSGGSYNEQF	TRBJ2-1	.	TRBV7-6	13
ASSLADRVPLYGYT	TRBJ1-2	.	TRBV5-8	14
ASSSLGHKWDIQY	TRBJ2-4	.	TRBV6-2/TRBV6-3	13
ASSWAETQY	TRBJ2-5	.	TRBV5-4	9
ASSLTGLAF	TRBJ1-1	.	TRBV12-3/TRBV12-4	9
ASSLMASRDPYYNGYT	TRBJ1-2	.	TRBV7-3	16
ASSEGGQDTQY	TRBJ2-3	.	TRBV10-1	11
ASLPGVGQPQH	TRBJ1-5	.	TRBV6-5	11
ASSKGTDGYT	TRBJ1-2	.	TRBV5-4	10
ASSSNGQLLYGEQF	TRBJ2-1	few	TRBV7-9	14
ASTAPGLAYPPETQY	TRBJ2-5	.	TRBV19	15
ASSNRALDEKLF	TRBJ1-4	.	TRBV19	12
SVVPGQGVNEQF	TRBJ2-1	once	TRBV29-1	12
ASSWGGQDEQF	TRBJ2-1	.	TRBV5-1	11